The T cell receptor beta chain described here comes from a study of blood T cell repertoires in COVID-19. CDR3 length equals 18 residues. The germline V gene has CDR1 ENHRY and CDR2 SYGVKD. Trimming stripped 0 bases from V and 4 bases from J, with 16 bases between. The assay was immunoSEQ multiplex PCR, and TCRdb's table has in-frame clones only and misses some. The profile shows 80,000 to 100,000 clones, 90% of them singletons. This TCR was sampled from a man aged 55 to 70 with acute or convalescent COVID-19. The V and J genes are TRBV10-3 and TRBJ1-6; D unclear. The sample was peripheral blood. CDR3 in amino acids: CAISESRAGGSYNSPLHF. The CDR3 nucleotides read TGTGCCATCAGTGAGTCGAGGGCAGGCGGTTCTTATAATTCACCCCTCCACTTT.